The 22 T cell receptor beta chains below were found in one sample sequenced in a study of PD-L1 blockade in urothelial cancer. The time point denotes: pretreatment peripheral blood. Profiled with immunoSEQ multiplex PCR; TCRdb holds only in-frame clones, not every one. The profile shows about 39,000 clones, about nine tenths of them singletons. Material: PBMCs, obtained around atezolizumab (anti-PD-L1) treatment. These receptors were taken from a woman in her fifties or sixties with urothelial cancer.

The chain is built from TRBV19 and TRBJ2-7; TRBD1 matches 7 bases. CDR1 is LNHDA and CDR2 is SQIVND in the germline V gene (reference sequence). The CDR3 has 13 amino acids. V gave up 4 bases and J gave up 3 bases; unmatched junction bases: 3. The CDR3: CASSTYRGYEQYF. CDR3 in DNA: TGTGCCAGTAGTACCTACAGGGGCTACGAGCAGTACTTC.

In regard to this clone: Other nucleotide sequences from this sample produce the same CDR3. The CDR3 coding sequence is TGTGCCAGCAGCCAAGAACCGGATCAGCCCCAGCATTTT. This gives the protein CASSQEPDQPQHF. This rearrangement joins TRBV4-2 to TRBJ1-5; D unclear. The CDR3 spans 13 residues. V dropped 0 bases and J dropped 5 bases, with 5 bases sitting between them. Germline V lookup: CDR1 LGHNA, CDR2 YNFKEQ.

The chain carries TRBV28 and TRBJ2-1, with TRBD2 identical over 10 bases. Unmatched junction bases numbered 7, after V lost 2 bases and J lost 9 bases. From germline, CDR1 is MDHEN and CDR2 SYDVKM. The CDR3 loop spans 15 amino acids. The CDR3 here is CASSLVAAGGGEQFF. In DNA, the CDR3 is TGTGCCAGCAGTTTAGTGGCAGCGGGAGGGGGTGAGCAGTTCTTC.

The chain recombines TRBV7-3 with TRBJ2-2, with D possibly being TRBD1 (7 bases). Germline CDR1 is SGHTA and CDR2 is FQGTGA. Trimming shortened V by 8 bases and J by 6 bases, and 22 bases separated the two germline ends. The CDR3 covers 16 residues. The CDR3 protein is CASDITGQGEAGELFF. The CDR3 DNA reads as TGTGCCAGCGACATCACCGGGCAGGGGGAGGCCGGGGAGCTGTTTTTT.

The chain has TRBV7-6 and TRBJ2-7; D gene uncertain. CDR1 is SGHVS, CDR2 FNYEAQ, per germline. The V end was cut by 1 base, the J end by 2 bases, with 12 bases between. The length of the CDR3 is 15 residues. The CDR3 is CASSLGPPLTYEQYF. The DNA for the CDR3 is TGTGCCAGCAGCTTAGGTCCGCCGCTAACCTACGAGCAGTACTTC.

The chain employs TRBV5-1 and TRBJ2-5, with D perhaps TRBD1 (7 bases). Germline CDR1 SGHRS, CDR2 YFSETQ. The germline V and J ends were trimmed by 4 bases and 7 bases, with 14 bases remaining between them. The CDR3 sequence is 13 residues long. The CDR3, as DNA: TGCGCCAGCAGCGTTGTGCAGGGGGGGACCCAGTACTTC. Translation: CASSVVQGGTQYF.

The chain has TRBV9 and TRBJ2-2; D possibly corresponds to TRBD1 (6 bases). Trimming took 1 base from V and 2 from J, leaving 9 bases between them. The germline gives CDR1 SGDLS, CDR2 YYNGEE. This CDR3 region has 15 residues. The CDR3 DNA sequence: TGTGCCAGCAGCGTACAAGGGGGAAACACCGGGGAGCTGTTTTTT. It encodes CASSVQGGNTGELFF.

V and J are TRBV11-2 and TRBJ1-5; 9 positions agree with TRBD1. The germline CDR1 and CDR2 sequences are SGHAT and FQNNGV. The CDR3 runs to 16 residues. Germline trimming cut 4 bases from V and 5 bases from J; bases unmatched to any gene: 9. This CDR3 is CASSSNRGPGHQPQHF. The CDR3, as DNA: TGTGCCAGCAGCTCGAACAGGGGGCCTGGCCATCAGCCCCAGCATTTT.

V gene TRBV29-1 combines with J gene TRBJ2-1; TRBD2 matches at 11 bases. The CDR3 spans 16 residues. V lost 7 bases, J lost 4 bases, and 12 bases stayed unmatched. The germline V gene has CDR1 SQVTM and CDR2 ANQGSEA. The CDR3 loop is CSGDSSGRIGYNEQFF. The DNA of the CDR3 is TGCAGCGGGGACTCTAGCGGGAGGATAGGTTACAATGAGCAGTTCTTC.

This clone came up a few times. The V gene is TRBV7-9, the J gene TRBJ1-2; 8 nucleotides line up with TRBD1. Germline V gene data show CDR1 as SEHNR and CDR2 as FQNEAQ (reference sequence). This CDR3 has 14 amino acids. V dropped 5 bases and J dropped 6; count of bases not matched to a gene: 8. CDR3 protein: CASSPLQGVDGYTF. In nucleotides, the CDR3 is TGTGCCAGCAGCCCCTTACAGGGGGTTGATGGCTACACCTTC.

J is TRBJ2-7 and V is TRBV4-1; perhaps TRBD2 as D (5 bases). In germline, CDR1 is MGHRA, CDR2 YSYEKL. The length of the CDR3 is 13 residues. The germline V and J ends were trimmed by 0 bases and 4 bases, with 7 bases remaining between them. The CDR3 region is CASSQDRGYEQYF. The CDR3 nucleotides are TGCGCCAGCAGCCAAGATCGGGGATACGAGCAGTACTTC.

The V call is TRBV18, the J call TRBJ2-7; 10 nucleotides align to TRBD2. V lost 3 bases and J lost 4; bases outside the gene matches: 9. In germline, CDR1 is KGHSH, CDR2 LQKENI. The CDR3 covers 16 residues. The CDR3 reads CASSPLASGSLYEQYF. Written as DNA, the CDR3 is TGTGCCAGCTCACCTTTAGCTAGCGGGAGTCTGTACGAGCAGTACTTC.

The rearrangement links TRBV18 to TRBJ2-7; 7 bases align to TRBD1. The germline CDR1 and CDR2 sequences are KGHSH and LQKENI. This CDR3 contains 14 residues. The ends lost 3 bases at V and 5 bases at J; junction bases unmatched: 7. The CDR3 loop is CASSPDRESHEQYF. The CDR3 bases are TGTGCCAGCTCACCTGACAGGGAGTCCCACGAGCAGTACTTC.

This chain joins TRBV11-1 and TRBJ2-3, with D unclear. This CDR3 has 12 amino acids. Germline CDR1 SGHAT, CDR2 FQDESV (reference sequence). The V end was cut by 2 bases, the J end by 8 bases, with 8 bases between. CDR3 protein: CASSLPSGTQYF. CDR3 DNA sequence: TGTGCCAGCAGCTTACCTAGTGGTACGCAGTATTTT.

V is TRBV15 and J is TRBJ1-2; D uncertain. The CDR3 covers 14 residues. Trimming stripped 0 bases from V and 0 bases from J, with 5 bases between. CDR1 LNHNV and CDR2 YYDKDF come from the germline V gene (reference sequence). DNA of the CDR3: TGTGCCACCAGCAGAGATCTAGCTAACTATGGCTACACCTTC. This codes for CATSRDLANYGYTF.

Concerning this clone itself: Mismatch with germline at one junction end may stem from a read error. The V gene is TRBV28, the J gene TRBJ1-2, with a weak D call TRBD1 (6 bases). The CDR3 length is 15 residues. The germline gives CDR1 MDHEN, CDR2 SYDVKM. CDR3 in amino acids: CASRLLDSPNYGYTF. CDR3 nucleotides: TGTGCCAGCAGGTTATTGGACAGTCCTAACTATGGCTACACCTTC.

This chain connects TRBV6-5 to TRBJ2-5, with 8 nucleotides matching TRBD1. CDR3 length equals 15 residues. The germline V gene encodes CDR1 MNHEY and CDR2 SVGAGI. The trim removed 5 bases at V and 6 bases at J, leaving 11 bases unmatched. The CDR3 is CASSGRTGLGKTQYF. CDR3 sequence (DNA): TGTGCCAGCAGTGGCAGGACAGGGCTAGGGAAGACCCAGTACTTC.

The V call is TRBV6-1, the J call TRBJ2-1, with 11 bases matching TRBD2. The V segment lost 6 bases and the J segment 11 bases; nucleotides outside the gene matches: 6. Germline values: CDR1 MNHNS, CDR2 SASEGT. This CDR3 is built from 13 residues. The CDR3 here is CASRTSGSIKQFF. The CDR3 nucleotides are TGTGCCAGCAGAACTAGCGGGAGTATCAAGCAGTTCTTC.

The chain uses TRBV6-1 and TRBJ2-3; 11 bases agree with TRBD2. Germline V gives CDR1 MNHNS, CDR2 SASEGT. This CDR3 region has 16 residues. V shed 6 bases, J shed 7 bases, and the junction held 12 bases outside the gene matches. The CDR3: CASREQTSGSSYTQYF. The CDR3 DNA reads as TGTGCCAGCAGGGAACAAACTAGCGGGAGTAGTTATACGCAGTATTTT.

This clone occurred once. The genes are TRBV18 and TRBJ2-7; 8 bases are a match to TRBD1. The V and J ends lost 3 bases and 3 bases, in that order; junction bases with no gene match: 4. CDR1 is KGHSH and CDR2 is LQKENI in the germline V gene. The CDR3 covers 14 residues. This chain's CDR3 is CASSPDRASYEQYF. The CDR3 DNA follows: TGTGCCAGCTCACCGGACAGGGCCAGCTACGAGCAGTACTTC.

The count of this clone is one. The chain joins TRBV6-6 to TRBJ2-1, with 10 bases that match TRBD2. CDR3 size: 15 residues. Germline CDR1 MNHNY, CDR2 SVGAGI (reference sequence). V was clipped by 5 bases and J by 3 bases; unmatched bases: 4. The CDR3, as DNA: TGTGCCAGCAGTCCTCGGACTAGCGGCTACAATGAGCAGTTCTTC. Its translation is CASSPRTSGYNEQFF.

This clone was picked up a small number of times. V and J are TRBV5-1 and TRBJ2-1; 12 nucleotides line up with TRBD2. The CDR3 has 16 amino acids. CDR1 and CDR2 (germline): SGHRS, YFSETQ. V lost 5 bases to trimming and J lost 7 bases; unmatched junction nucleotides: 10. CDR3 DNA: TGCGCCAGCAGACTGCGCGCTAGCGGGAGGGCGAATGAGCAGTTCTTC. Its protein is CASRLRASGRANEQFF.